This is a list of T cell receptor beta chains from one sample in a study of T and B cells in COVID-19 patients. From the multiplex PCR reads, TCRdb called clonotypes with MiXCR, one entry per CDR3 protein. In the table there are about 14,000 distinct CDR3 sequences, 29% of which are singletons. The sequencing sample was made of blood. These receptors were taken from a human donor who had recovered from COVID-19. CDR3s include the opening cysteine and the closing phenylalanine or tryptophan. Fields, in order: D gene, clone size, CDR3 length, V gene, J gene, CDR3 DNA, CDR3 protein. The D gene is left open where the match is weak. Expanded clones are given a class, and other clones once, few, many or no size at all.

>TRBD1|NA|13|TRBV10-3|TRBJ1-2
TGTGCCATCAGTGCAGACAGGGACTATGGCTACACCTTC
CAISADRDYGYTF
>NA|few|14|TRBV7-9|TRBJ2-3
TGTGCCAGCAGCTTAGACGGAGACAGGGAGGGCGGCGACTTT
CASSLDGDREGGDF
>NA|NA|15|TRBV6-2/TRBV6-3|TRBJ2-7
TGTGCCAGCAGTCCCGGCGGGACGGTTACCTGCGAGCAGTACTTC
CASSPGGTVTCEQYF
>NA|NA|13|TRBV20-1|TRBJ2-1
TGCAGTGTATGGTGGAGCTCCTACAATGAGCAGTTCTTC
CSVWWSSYNEQFF
>NA|few|15|TRBV19|TRBJ2-7
TGTGCCAGTAGCCTTAAACCGGGAGTTACCTACGAGCAGTACTTC
CASSLKPGVTYEQYF
>NA|many|13|TRBV6-1|TRBJ1-2
TGTGCCAGCAGTGTTACGACAGGCCATGGCTACACCTTC
CASSVTTGHGYTF
>TRBD2|medium-sized|12|TRBV19|TRBJ2-3
TGTGCCACCAGACTAGCGGGGGATACGCAGTATTTT
CATRLAGDTQYF
>NA|NA|13|TRBV10-3|TRBJ1-3
TGTGCCATCAGTGGGGAGGGTGGAAACACCATATATTTT
CAISGEGGNTIYF
>NA|many|13|TRBV12-3/TRBV12-4|TRBJ1-4
TGTGCCAGCAGTTTAGGGGTGCGTGAAAAACTGTTTTTT
CASSLGVREKLFF
>NA|once|13|TRBV6-5|TRBJ2-1
TGTGCCAGCAGTTCTGGGTCCTACAATGAGCAGTTCTTC
CASSSGSYNEQFF
>NA|many|15|TRBV13|TRBJ2-5
TGTGCCAGCAGCCCGACGGCTCTGAAAGGGGAGACCCAGTACTTC
CASSPTALKGETQYF
>TRBD2|medium-sized|16|TRBV27|TRBJ2-1
TGTGCCAGCAGTTTAGCCGGGACTAGCGTTTACAATGAGCAGTTCTTC
CASSLAGTSVYNEQFF
>NA|NA|15|TRBV6-5|TRBJ1-4
TGTGCCAGCAGTTACAAGCGGGGCACTAATGAAAAACTGTTTTTT
CASSYKRGTNEKLFF
>NA|NA|13|TRBV20-1|TRBJ1-2
TGCAGTGCCCTTGACAGCAGAGGTTTCGGCTACACCTTC
CSALDSRGFGYTF
>NA|many|15|TRBV18|TRBJ2-2
TGTGCCAGCTCACCAACCGGGACATCCACCGGGGAGCTGTTTTTT
CASSPTGTSTGELFF
>TRBD1|NA|14|TRBV19|TRBJ2-7
TGTGCCAGTAGCTATGCACAGGGGGCAGGGGAGCAGTACTTC
CASSYAQGAGEQYF
>NA|NA|12|TRBV6-5|TRBJ2-5
TGCGCCAGCAGTGTCGCAGGGGAGACCCAGTACTTC
CASSVAGETQYF
>NA|NA|15|TRBV27|TRBJ1-6
TGTGCCAGCACCGTAGGTTGGGGCATGGGTTCACCCCTCCACTTT
CASTVGWGMGSPLHF
>TRBD2|NA|15|TRBV6-5|TRBJ2-3
TGTGCCAGCAGTACACTAGCGGGGCTGACAGATACGCAGTATTTT
CASSTLAGLTDTQYF
>NA|few|15|TRBV6-2/TRBV6-3|TRBJ2-5
TGTGCCAGCACTGGTGAGCGGAGCTCCTCAGAGACCCAGTACTTC
CASTGERSSSETQYF
>NA|NA|16|TRBV9|TRBJ2-3
TGTGCCAGCAGCAGTTTGGACTCCGAAGCCCCAGATACGCAGTATTTT
CASSSLDSEAPDTQYF
>NA|once|13|TRBV4-2|TRBJ1-1
TGTGCCAGCAGCCTGCATTTGGGGCAGGGGGCTTTCTTT
CASSLHLGQGAFF
>TRBD2|medium-sized|14|TRBV11-1|TRBJ2-3
TGTGCCAGCAGCTTACAGCGGGGAGTAGATACGCAGTATTTT
CASSLQRGVDTQYF
>NA|NA|17|TRBV7-6|TRBJ2-3
TGTGCCAGCAGCTTAGGAGTGGGGCGTGAGGTTACAGATACGCAGTATTTT
CASSLGVGREVTDTQYF
>TRBD2|few|15|TRBV7-6|TRBJ2-1
TGTGCCAGCAGGCCCACTAGCGGGAGAATTAATGAGCAGTTCTTC
CASRPTSGRINEQFF
>NA|few|15|TRBV27|TRBJ1-3
TGTGCCAGCAGTGCCACGGGAGACCCGGGAAACACCATATATTTT
CASSATGDPGNTIYF
>NA|few|17|TRBV30|TRBJ1-5
TGTGCCTGGAGTCGGGGGGCCGGTTTTTATAGCAATCAGCCCCAGCATTTT
CAWSRGAGFYSNQPQHF
>NA|few|17|TRBV15|TRBJ1-6
TGTGCCACCAGCAGTGACAGGCCTACCTCCTATAATTCACCCCTCCACTTT
CATSSDRPTSYNSPLHF
>NA|few|16|TRBV12-3/TRBV12-4|TRBJ2-3
TGTGCCAGCACCGTAACGGTGGGGCCTAGCACAGATACGCAGTATTTT
CASTVTVGPSTDTQYF
>NA|NA|17|TRBV12-3/TRBV12-4|TRBJ1-1
TGTGCCAGCCGTGAGCAGGGGTATGCGGCGTCGGGCACTGAAGCTTTCTTT
CASREQGYAASGTEAFF
>TRBD1|few|18|TRBV5-5|TRBJ2-1
TGTGCCAGCAGCTCGAAAGGAGCGGACAGGGGAAGGGGCAATGAGCAGTTCTTC
CASSSKGADRGRGNEQFF
>NA|few|12|TRBV6-2/TRBV6-3|TRBJ2-1
TGTGCCACCCAAGACAGATACAATGAGCAGTTCTTC
CATQDRYNEQFF
>NA|medium-sized|15|TRBV5-4|TRBJ2-2
TGTGCCAGCAGCTTGGGGTACGCGAACACCGGGGAGCTGTTTTTT
CASSLGYANTGELFF
>TRBD1|NA|16|TRBV5-1|TRBJ2-7
TGCGCCAGCAGCGTCTCCGGGACAGTCCTCTCCTACGAGCAGTACTTC
CASSVSGTVLSYEQYF
>NA|NA|13|TRBV7-2|TRBJ2-6
TGTGCCAGCAGCCGGGCCGGGGCCAACGTCCTGACTTTC
CASSRAGANVLTF
>TRBD2|NA|13|TRBV18|TRBJ2-7
TGTGCCACTCTGCGGGAGGGGCTTCCCGAGCAGTACTTC
CATLREGLPEQYF
>TRBD1|many|15|TRBV30|TRBJ1-1
TGTGCCTGGAGGAAATGGGACAGCCTGAACACTGAAGCTTTCTTT
CAWRKWDSLNTEAFF
>NA|medium-sized|12|TRBV19|TRBJ2-3
TGTGCCAGTAGTATCGTTCCAGATACGCAGTATTTT
CASSIVPDTQYF
>NA|few|16|TRBV18|TRBJ2-3
TGTGCCAGCTCCCCATTGCTGGCAGGGTCGGCAGATACGCAGTATTTT
CASSPLLAGSADTQYF
>NA|NA|14|TRBV27|TRBJ1-2
TGTGCCAGCAGTTTATCGGGAGGTCGTTTCGACTACACCTTC
CASSLSGGRFDYTF
>NA|few|15|TRBV7-9|TRBJ2-1
TGTGCCAGCTCGTCGGGAGCCAAATCCTACAATGAGCAGTTCTTC
CASSSGAKSYNEQFF
>TRBD2|many|18|TRBV12-3/TRBV12-4|TRBJ2-5
TGTGCCAGCAGTTTCCTAGCGGGAGGGCCCAGGAATGGTAGGACCCAGTACTTC
CASSFLAGGPRNGRTQYF
>NA|NA|15|TRBV28|TRBJ2-6
TGTGCCAGCACCTTGGACACGACGGGGGCCAACGTCCTGACTTTC
CASTLDTTGANVLTF
>TRBD1|many|13|TRBV27|TRBJ2-2
TGTGCCAGTTCACAGGGGGCTGTCGGGGAGCTGTTTTTT
CASSQGAVGELFF
>NA|NA|15|TRBV6-2/TRBV6-3|TRBJ2-1
TGTGCCAGCAGTTACAGTCCGCAGGGCTCGAGTGAGCAGTTCTTC
CASSYSPQGSSEQFF
>NA|NA|14|TRBV27|TRBJ1-2
TGTGCCAGCAGGCTCAGCGGGGGCGCGAGGGGCTACACCTTC
CASRLSGGARGYTF
>NA|medium-sized|20|TRBV19|TRBJ2-1
TGTGCCAGTAGTAAGAAAGGGAGCGGTTTGGACCACAGCACCTACAATGAGCAGTTCTTC
CASSKKGSGLDHSTYNEQFF
>NA|NA|14|TRBV6-5|TRBJ1-2
TGTGCCAGCAGGCCTCCGGGACCCAACTATGGCTACACCTTC
CASRPPGPNYGYTF
>TRBD2|few|17|TRBV24-1|TRBJ2-1
TGTGCCACCAGTGACCCGGGACTAGCGGGGGGATACAATGAGCAGTTCTTC
CATSDPGLAGGYNEQFF
>NA|NA|14|TRBV15|TRBJ1-4
TGTGCCACCAGCAGAGTTGCAACTAATGAAAAACTGTTTTTT
CATSRVATNEKLFF
>TRBD2|many|16|TRBV6-1|TRBJ2-3
TGTGCCAGCAGGGGATTCGGGGGAGGGAGTACAGATACGCAGTATTTT
CASRGFGGGSTDTQYF
>NA|many|14|TRBV15|TRBJ2-1
TGTGCCACCAGCAGAGGCTCTTTTTACAATGAGCAGTTCTTC
CATSRGSFYNEQFF
>TRBD1|medium-sized|14|TRBV29-1|TRBJ2-7
TGCAGCGTGGGGGGTAAGGGACAGGGTTACGAGCAGTACTTC
CSVGGKGQGYEQYF